The rows below give T cell receptor beta chains drawn from one sample of a study of blood T cell repertoires in COVID-19. Method: immunoSEQ multiplex PCR; TCRdb's copy keeps in-frame clones and lacks some. The sample has just under 85,000 clones; approximately 86% are singletons. The specimen was peripheral blood. All receptors derive from a man older than 75 with active or convalescent COVID-19. CDR3s include the opening cysteine and the closing phenylalanine or tryptophan. Each record gives: J gene, V gene, D gene, clone size, CDR3 protein, CDR3 DNA. D genes are given only for firm matches. Clone size is not always given. Where it is, it says once, few, many or a class for expanded clones.

J: TRBJ1-4
V: TRBV5-1
D: TRBD1
size: few
CDR3: CASSTDRGQNEKLFF
DNA: TGCGCCAGCAGCACGGACAGGGGTCAAAATGAAAAACTGTTTTTT

J: TRBJ2-3
V: TRBV24-1
D: TRBD2
size: .
CDR3: CATSDPGTSGTDTQYF
DNA: TGTGCCACCAGTGATCCAGGGACTAGCGGCACAGATACGCAGTATTTT

J: TRBJ1-1
V: TRBV6-5
D: .
size: .
CDR3: CASSPSRVVDTEAFF
DNA: TGTGCCAGCTCCCCCTCGCGGGTGGTCGACACTGAAGCTTTCTTT

J: TRBJ1-3
V: TRBV4-1
D: .
size: .
CDR3: CASSPGPLYLNSGNTIYF
DNA: TGCGCCAGCAGCCCTGGGCCCCTCTATTTAAACTCTGGAAACACCATATATTTT

J: TRBJ2-3
V: TRBV29-1
D: .
size: .
CDR3: CSVGEGRGGTDTQYF
DNA: TGCAGCGTCGGAGAAGGCAGGGGGGGCACAGATACGCAGTATTTT

J: TRBJ2-2
V: TRBV21-1
D: .
size: .
CDR3: CASSESGGFPNTGELFF
DNA: TGTGCCAGCAGCGAGTCAGGAGGATTTCCGAACACCGGGGAGCTGTTTTTT

J: TRBJ1-2
V: TRBV28
D: .
size: .
CDR3: CASSLFLTGYGYTF
DNA: TGTGCCAGCAGTTTATTCTTGACAGGCTATGGCTACACCTTC

J: TRBJ2-2
V: TRBV7-8
D: .
size: .
CDR3: CASSLTVSGELFF
DNA: TGTGCCAGCAGCTTAACAGTTAGCGGGGAGCTGTTTTTT

J: TRBJ1-2
V: TRBV12-3/TRBV12-4
D: TRBD1
size: .
CDR3: CASNRDRSYGYTF
DNA: TGTGCCAGCAACCGGGACAGATCCTATGGCTACACCTTC

J: TRBJ1-5
V: TRBV5-1
D: .
size: .
CDR3: CASSLDGGAGNQPQHF
DNA: TGCGCCAGCAGCTTGGATGGGGGGGCGGGCAATCAGCCCCAGCATTTT

J: TRBJ1-6
V: TRBV19
D: .
size: few
CDR3: CASSLLGSGDSPLHF
DNA: TGTGCCAGTAGCCTATTGGGTTCGGGTGATTCACCCCTCCACTTT

J: TRBJ1-6
V: TRBV6-6
D: .
size: .
CDR3: CASSYLPRSSPLHF
DNA: TGTGCCAGCAGTTACCTGCCCAGAAGTTCACCCCTCCACTTT

J: TRBJ2-6
V: TRBV10-3
D: TRBD2
size: .
CDR3: CAISPAGGYSGANVLTF
DNA: TGTGCCATCAGTCCTGCGGGGGGTTACTCTGGGGCCAACGTCCTGACTTTC

J: TRBJ1-1
V: TRBV3-1/TRBV3-2
D: .
size: .
CDR3: CASKPYVAFF
DNA: TGTGCCAGCAAGCCCTACGTGGCTTTCTTT

J: TRBJ2-1
V: TRBV9
D: TRBD1
size: .
CDR3: CASSAGQGNYNEQFF
DNA: TGTGCCAGCAGCGCCGGACAGGGAAACTACAATGAGCAGTTCTTC

J: TRBJ2-5
V: TRBV18
D: TRBD1
size: .
CDR3: CASSADRGGETQYF
DNA: TGTGCCAGCTCAGCGGACAGGGGAGGAGAGACCCAGTACTTC

J: TRBJ1-1
V: TRBV29-1
D: .
size: .
CDR3: CSVLYMNTEAFF
DNA: TGCAGCGTTTTGTACATGAACACTGAAGCTTTCTTT

J: TRBJ1-2
V: TRBV4-1
D: TRBD1
size: .
CDR3: CASSQEAGQVNPHYGYTF
DNA: TGCGCCAGCAGCCAAGAGGCGGGACAGGTTAACCCCCACTATGGCTACACCTTC

J: TRBJ2-1
V: TRBV4-2
D: .
size: .
CDR3: CASSQASNEQFF
DNA: TGTGCCAGCAGCCAAGCATCCAATGAGCAGTTCTTC

J: TRBJ1-2
V: TRBV11-3
D: .
size: .
CDR3: CASSLYRESGYTF
DNA: TGTGCCAGCAGCTTGTACAGGGAAAGTGGCTACACCTTC

J: TRBJ1-2
V: TRBV28
D: TRBD1
size: once
CDR3: CASSSPSTGNYGYTF
DNA: TGTGCCAGCAGTTCACCATCGACAGGGAACTATGGCTACACCTTC

J: TRBJ1-2
V: TRBV5-1
D: .
size: .
CDR3: CASSSGVLTPLLGGYTF
DNA: TGCGCCAGCAGTTCGGGGGTTCTAACTCCTCTTCTTGGAGGCTACACCTTC

J: TRBJ1-1
V: TRBV27
D: TRBD1
size: .
CDR3: CASSAQGATEAFF
DNA: TGTGCCAGCAGTGCACAGGGGGCCACTGAAGCTTTCTTT

J: TRBJ2-5
V: TRBV15
D: .
size: .
CDR3: CATSRGKTGQETQYF
DNA: TGTGCCACCAGCAGGGGTAAAACAGGGCAAGAGACCCAGTACTTC

J: TRBJ1-5
V: TRBV11-2
D: .
size: few
CDR3: CASSVSQAGNQPQHF
DNA: TGTGCCAGCAGCGTCAGCCAGGCAGGCAATCAGCCCCAGCATTTT

J: TRBJ1-2
V: TRBV25-1
D: .
size: .
CDR3: CASSVAGLEGYTF
DNA: TGTGCCAGCAGTGTGGCGGGGCTAGAGGGCTACACCTTC

J: TRBJ1-1
V: TRBV10-1
D: .
size: .
CDR3: CASSKGRGTEAFF
DNA: TGCGCCAGCTCCAAAGGACGGGGGACTGAAGCTTTCTTT

J: TRBJ2-5
V: TRBV28
D: .
size: .
CDR3: CASSPLETQYF
DNA: TGTGCCAGCAGTCCCCTGGAGACCCAGTACTTC

J: TRBJ2-5
V: TRBV5-1
D: TRBD2
size: .
CDR3: CASMSSSGGSGWTQYF
DNA: TGCGCCAGCATGTCGTCCAGCGGGGGATCTGGGTGGACCCAGTACTTC

J: TRBJ2-6
V: TRBV29-1
D: TRBD2
size: .
CDR3: CSVGEGAGSGANVLTF
DNA: TGCAGCGTGGGGGAGGGAGCCGGGTCTGGGGCCAACGTCCTGACTTTC

J: TRBJ2-5
V: TRBV5-6
D: .
size: .
CDR3: CASSLVFSQETQYF
DNA: TGTGCCAGCAGCTTGGTTTTCAGTCAAGAGACCCAGTACTTC

J: TRBJ1-4
V: TRBV7-2
D: .
size: .
CDR3: CASSITTGGREKLFF
DNA: TGTGCCAGCAGCATTACAACGGGGGGGAGAGAAAAACTGTTTTTT

J: TRBJ2-1
V: TRBV5-1
D: TRBD1
size: .
CDR3: CASSFRTGGQSTYNEQFF
DNA: TGCGCCAGCAGCTTCCGGACAGGGGGCCAATCAACCTACAATGAGCAGTTCTTC

J: TRBJ1-5
V: TRBV6-5
D: TRBD1
size: .
CDR3: CASTVTGDHQPQHF
DNA: TGTGCCAGCACCGTGACAGGGGATCATCAGCCCCAGCATTTT

J: TRBJ2-1
V: TRBV6-5
D: .
size: once
CDR3: CASSYGGSYNEQFF
DNA: TGTGCCAGCAGTTATGGCGGCTCCTACAATGAGCAGTTCTTC

J: TRBJ1-1
V: TRBV29-1
D: .
size: once
CDR3: CSVTKNTEAFF
DNA: TGCAGCGTCACAAAGAACACTGAAGCTTTCTTT

J: TRBJ1-3
V: TRBV28
D: .
size: few
CDR3: CASSLRWRGNTIYF
DNA: TGTGCCAGCAGTCTAAGGTGGCGGGGAAACACCATATATTTT

J: TRBJ2-1
V: TRBV11-2
D: TRBD1
size: .
CDR3: CASSAGTVYNEQFF
DNA: TGTGCCAGCAGCGCCGGGACAGTCTACAATGAGCAGTTCTTC

J: TRBJ1-4
V: TRBV9
D: .
size: once
CDR3: CASSVGAGLGEKLFF
DNA: TGTGCCAGCAGCGTGGGGGCTGGTCTAGGTGAAAAACTGTTTTTT

J: TRBJ1-2
V: TRBV12-3/TRBV12-4
D: TRBD1
size: .
CDR3: CASSSWTGEGYTF
DNA: TGTGCCAGCAGTTCGTGGACAGGGGAAGGCTACACCTTC

J: TRBJ2-5
V: TRBV18
D: .
size: .
CDR3: CASSPLQETQYF
DNA: TGTGCCAGCTCACCCCTTCAAGAGACCCAGTACTTC

J: TRBJ1-2
V: TRBV5-1
D: .
size: .
CDR3: CASSLAERYGYTF
DNA: TGCGCCAGCAGCTTGGCCGAGCGGTATGGCTACACCTTC